The entry below describes one T cell receptor (beta chain). Antigen unknown. These data come from a study of cytomegalovirus exposure and HLA in healthy donors. The PCR made use of 60 Vbeta and 13 Jbeta primers. The assay was immunoSEQ multiplex PCR, and TCRdb's table has in-frame clones only and misses some. Of 90,000 to 95,000 clones detected, around 81% appear once; the ten largest clones hold 2% to 2.5%. Study-wide results and caveats: Later analysis suggested most CMV-associated TCR beta chains were HLA-restricted.

Trimming stripped 5 bases from V and 6 bases from J, with 17 bases between. The CDR3 covers 15 residues. Germline CDR1 and CDR2: SGHTA and FQGNSA. Sequencing was done on a sample of PBMCs. This TCR came from a man aged 18 to 29 in good health and CMV-seronegative. The chain recombines TRBV7-2 with TRBJ1-5; D may be TRBD1 (5 bases). This CDR3 is CASSPGGLYSQPQHF. The CDR3 coding sequence is TGTGCCAGCAGCCCCGGGGGACTTTACAGTCAGCCCCAGCATTTT.